This T cell receptor (beta chain) was recorded in a study of prognosis after radiotherapy for stage I lung cancer. The table lists this clonotype with many counts. CDR1 is SGHTA and CDR2 is FQGNSA in the germline V gene. CDR3 length equals 13 residues. V was cut by 5 bases and J by 4 bases, with 12 bases left in between. From genomic DNA, TCR beta CDR3 was amplified by two-round multiplex PCR. Initially, in first-round PCR, primers specific to each TRBV and TRBJ gene were used. In TCRdb, the multiplex PCR reads were re-called with MiXCR into one record per CDR3 protein. The sample shows approximately 16,000 distinct CDR3 sequences, around 40% of them seen only once.

This receptor was taken from a donor aged 50 or older with non-small cell lung cancer. The sample in question was PBMCs, obtained before or after stereotactic body radiation therapy (not recorded which). This chain links TRBV7-2 with TRBJ2-7; the D is unclear. In nucleotides, the CDR3 is TGTGCCAGCAGCCCCGACCCTGGATACGAGCAGTACTTC. It is translated as CASSPDPGYEQYF.